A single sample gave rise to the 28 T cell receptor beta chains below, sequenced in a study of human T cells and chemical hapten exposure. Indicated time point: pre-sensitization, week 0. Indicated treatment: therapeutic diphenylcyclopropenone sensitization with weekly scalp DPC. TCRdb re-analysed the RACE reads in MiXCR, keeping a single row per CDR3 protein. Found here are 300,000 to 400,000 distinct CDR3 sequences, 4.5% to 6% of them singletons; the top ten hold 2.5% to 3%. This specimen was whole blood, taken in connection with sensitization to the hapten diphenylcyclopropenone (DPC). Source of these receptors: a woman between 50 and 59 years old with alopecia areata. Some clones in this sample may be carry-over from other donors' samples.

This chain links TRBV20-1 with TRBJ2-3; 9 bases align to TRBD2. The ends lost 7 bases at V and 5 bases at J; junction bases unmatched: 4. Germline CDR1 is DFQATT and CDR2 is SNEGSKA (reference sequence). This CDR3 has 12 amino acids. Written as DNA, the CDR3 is TGCAGTGTGGCTAGCGGGGTAGATACGCAGTATTTT. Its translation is CSVASGVDTQYF.

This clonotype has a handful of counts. The CDR3 here is CSARRGVAETYNEQFF. For the CDR3, the DNA is TGCAGTGCTAGGAGGGGGGTAGCGGAGACCTACAATGAGCAGTTCTTC. J is TRBJ2-1 and V is TRBV20-1; D is perhaps TRBD1 or TRBD2 (6 bases each). V lost 3 bases, J lost 2 bases, and 17 bases lay in between. CDR3 length: 16 amino acids. The germline gives CDR1 DFQATT, CDR2 SNEGSKA (reference sequence).

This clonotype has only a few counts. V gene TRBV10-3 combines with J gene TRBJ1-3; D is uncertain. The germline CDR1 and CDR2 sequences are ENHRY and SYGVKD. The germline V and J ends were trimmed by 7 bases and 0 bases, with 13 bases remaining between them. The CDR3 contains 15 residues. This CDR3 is CAIMLERISGNTIYF. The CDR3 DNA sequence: TGTGCCATCATGCTAGAACGGATCTCTGGAAACACCATATATTTT.

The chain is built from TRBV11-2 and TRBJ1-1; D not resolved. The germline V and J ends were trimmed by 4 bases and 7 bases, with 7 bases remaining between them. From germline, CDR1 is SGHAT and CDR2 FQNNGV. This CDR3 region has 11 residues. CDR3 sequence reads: CASSSGHEAFF. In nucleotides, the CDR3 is TGTGCCAGCAGCTCCGGCCATGAAGCTTTCTTT.

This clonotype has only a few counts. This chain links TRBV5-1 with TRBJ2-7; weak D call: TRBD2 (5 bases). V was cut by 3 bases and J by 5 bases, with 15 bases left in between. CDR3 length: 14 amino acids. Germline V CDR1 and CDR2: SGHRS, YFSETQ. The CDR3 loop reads CASSSGPSEDEQYF. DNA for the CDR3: TGCGCCAGCAGCTCCGGACCCTCGGAGGACGAGCAGTACTTC. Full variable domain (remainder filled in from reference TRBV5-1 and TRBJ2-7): KAGVTQTPRYLIKTRGQQVTLSCSPISGHRSVSWYQQTPGQGLQFLFEYFSETQRNKGNFPGRFSGRQFSNSRSEMNVSTLELGDSALYLCASSSGPSEDEQYFGPGTRLTVT.

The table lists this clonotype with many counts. Here the CDR3 DNA reads TGTGCCAGCAGTCCCAACAGGGTGAGCTCCTACAATGAGCAGTTCTTC. Its translation is CASSPNRVSSYNEQFF. The chain couples TRBV27 to TRBJ2-1; perhaps TRBD1 as D (6 bases). CDR3 length: 16 residues. In germline, CDR1 is MNHEY, CDR2 SMNVEV (reference sequence). The V end lost 5 bases, the J end lost 0 bases, and 14 bases lay between the germline ends.

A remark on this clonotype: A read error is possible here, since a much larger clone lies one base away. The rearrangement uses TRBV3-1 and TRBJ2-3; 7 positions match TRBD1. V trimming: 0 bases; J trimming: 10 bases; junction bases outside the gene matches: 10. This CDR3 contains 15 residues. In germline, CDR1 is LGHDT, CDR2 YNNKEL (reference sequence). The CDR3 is CASSQDRGGADSQYF. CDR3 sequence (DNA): TGTGCCAGCAGCCAAGATCGAGGGGGCGCGGATTCGCAGTATTTT.

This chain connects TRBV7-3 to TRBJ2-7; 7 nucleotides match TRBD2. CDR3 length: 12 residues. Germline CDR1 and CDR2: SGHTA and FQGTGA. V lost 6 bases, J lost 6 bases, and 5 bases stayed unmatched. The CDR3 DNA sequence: TGTGCCAGCAGTCAAACGGGGGGCGAGCAGTACTTC. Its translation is CASSQTGGEQYF.

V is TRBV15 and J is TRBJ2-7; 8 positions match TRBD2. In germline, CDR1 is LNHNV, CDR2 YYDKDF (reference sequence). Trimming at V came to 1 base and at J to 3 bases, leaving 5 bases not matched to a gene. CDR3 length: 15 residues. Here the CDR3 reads CATSRGRGGSYEQYF. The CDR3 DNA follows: TGTGCCACCAGCAGAGGTCGGGGGGGAAGCTACGAGCAGTACTTC.

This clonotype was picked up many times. This CDR3 is CSVEDVAGGQGVGEAFF. The CDR3 DNA reads TGCAGCGTTGAAGATGTGGCGGGGGGACAGGGTGTGGGTGAAGCTTTCTTT. The chain has TRBV29-1 and TRBJ1-1, with 9 nucleotides matching TRBD1. Germline-derived CDR1 and CDR2 are SQVTM and ANQGSEA. V was pared by 0 bases and J by 7 bases, with 15 bases of the junction left unmatched. This CDR3 is built from 17 residues.

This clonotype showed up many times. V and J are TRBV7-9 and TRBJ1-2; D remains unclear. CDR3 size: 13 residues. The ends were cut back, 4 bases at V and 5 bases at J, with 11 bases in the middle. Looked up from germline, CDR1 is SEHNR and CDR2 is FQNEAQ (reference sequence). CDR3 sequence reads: CASSWAGGYGYTF. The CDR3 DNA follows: TGTGCCAGCAGCTGGGCAGGAGGGTATGGCTACACCTTC.

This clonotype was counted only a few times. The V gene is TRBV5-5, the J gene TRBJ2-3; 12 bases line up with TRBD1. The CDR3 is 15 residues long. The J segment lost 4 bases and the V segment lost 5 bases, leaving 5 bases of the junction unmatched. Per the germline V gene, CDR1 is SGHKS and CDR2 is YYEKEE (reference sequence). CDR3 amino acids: CASRSGQGAADTQYF. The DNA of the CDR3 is TGTGCCAGCAGATCGGGACAGGGGGCCGCAGATACGCAGTATTTT.

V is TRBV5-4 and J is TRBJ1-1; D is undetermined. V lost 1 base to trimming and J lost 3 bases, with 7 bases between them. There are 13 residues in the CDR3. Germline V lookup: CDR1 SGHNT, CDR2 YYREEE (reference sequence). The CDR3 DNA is TGTGCCAGCAGCTTGATCCTGGACACTGAAGCTTTCTTT. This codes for CASSLILDTEAFF.

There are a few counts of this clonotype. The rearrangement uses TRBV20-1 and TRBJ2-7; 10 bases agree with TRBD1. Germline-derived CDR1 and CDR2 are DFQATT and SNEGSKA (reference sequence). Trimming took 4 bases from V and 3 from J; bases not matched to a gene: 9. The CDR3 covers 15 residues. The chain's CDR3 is CSAIFPGQGIYEQYF. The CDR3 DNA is TGCAGTGCTATTTTCCCGGGACAGGGGATCTACGAGCAGTACTTC.

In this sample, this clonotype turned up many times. CDR3 nucleotide sequence: TGCGCCAGCAGCCAAGATCAGTCCGGACTAGCGGCCTCCTACGAGCAGTACTTC. The encoded protein is CASSQDQSGLAASYEQYF. The chain combines TRBV4-3 with TRBJ2-7; 10 bases line up with TRBD2. Unmatched junction bases numbered 8, after V lost 0 bases and J lost 0 bases. This CDR3 has 18 residues. The germline V gene encodes CDR1 LGHNA and CDR2 YSLEER.

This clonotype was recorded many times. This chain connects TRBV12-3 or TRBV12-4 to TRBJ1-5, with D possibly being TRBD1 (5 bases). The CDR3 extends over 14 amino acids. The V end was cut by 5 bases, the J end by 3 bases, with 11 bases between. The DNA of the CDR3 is TGTGCCAGCAGTACCCAGGGCGTCAATCAGCCCCAGCATTTT. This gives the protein CASSTQGVNQPQHF.

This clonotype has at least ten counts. For the CDR3, the DNA is TGTGCCAGCAGCTTAGGGGCAGTAAACTCCTTAAATTCACCCCTCCACTTT. Its protein is CASSLGAVNSLNSPLHF. The chain links TRBV7-8 to TRBJ1-6; no clear D gene. CDR3 length: 17 amino acids. The ends were cut back, 1 base at V and 7 bases at J, with 17 bases in the middle. Germline-derived CDR1 and CDR2 are SGHVS and FQNEAQ. Supplemented by reference TRBV7-8 and TRBJ1-6, the full variable domain reads GAGVSQSPRYKVAKRGQDVALRCDPISGHVSLFWYQQALGQGPEFLTYFQNEAQLDKSGLPSDRFFAERPEGSVSTLKIQRTQQEDSAVYLCASSLGAVNSLNSPLHFGNGTRLTVT.

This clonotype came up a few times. In DNA, the CDR3 is TGTGCCTCTACATACTCTGGAAACACCATATATTTT. Translation: CASTYSGNTIYF. This rearrangement joins TRBV12-3 or TRBV12-4 to TRBJ1-3, with no clear D. The CDR3 is 12 amino acids. Trimming shortened V by 11 bases and J by 0 bases, and 8 bases separated the two germline ends.

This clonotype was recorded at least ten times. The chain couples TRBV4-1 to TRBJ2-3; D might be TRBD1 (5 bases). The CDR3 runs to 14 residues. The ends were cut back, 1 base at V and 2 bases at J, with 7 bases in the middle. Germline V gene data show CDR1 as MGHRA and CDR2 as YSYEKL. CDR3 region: CASSQGGYTDTQYF. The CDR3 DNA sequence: TGCGCCAGCAGCCAAGGGGGCTACACAGATACGCAGTATTTT.

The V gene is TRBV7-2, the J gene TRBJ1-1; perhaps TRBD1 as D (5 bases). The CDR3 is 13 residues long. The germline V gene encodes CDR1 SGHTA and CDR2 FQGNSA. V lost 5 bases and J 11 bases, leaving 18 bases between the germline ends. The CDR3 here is CASSPTRGGEAFF. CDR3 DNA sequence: TGTGCCAGCAGCCCAACGAGGGGAGGTGAGGCTTTCTTT.

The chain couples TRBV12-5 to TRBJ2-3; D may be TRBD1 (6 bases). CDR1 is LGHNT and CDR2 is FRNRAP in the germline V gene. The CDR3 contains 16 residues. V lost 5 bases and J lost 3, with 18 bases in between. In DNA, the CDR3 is TGTGCTAGTGGTCCTCAGGACAGAGGAAGAACAGATACGCAGTATTTT. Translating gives CASGPQDRGRTDTQYF.

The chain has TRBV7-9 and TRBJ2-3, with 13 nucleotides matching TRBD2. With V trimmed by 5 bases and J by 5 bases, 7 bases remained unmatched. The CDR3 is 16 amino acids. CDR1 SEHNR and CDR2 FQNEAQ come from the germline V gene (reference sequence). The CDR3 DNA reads TGTGCCAGCAGCCCCCATTGGACTAGCGGGAGAGATACGCAGTATTTT. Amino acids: CASSPHWTSGRDTQYF. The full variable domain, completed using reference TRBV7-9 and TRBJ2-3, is DTGVSQNPRHKITKRGQNVTFRCDPISEHNRLYWYRQTLGQGPEFLTYFQNEAQLEKSRLLSDRFSAERPKGSFSTLEIQRTEQGDSAMYLCASSPHWTSGRDTQYFGPGTRLTVL.

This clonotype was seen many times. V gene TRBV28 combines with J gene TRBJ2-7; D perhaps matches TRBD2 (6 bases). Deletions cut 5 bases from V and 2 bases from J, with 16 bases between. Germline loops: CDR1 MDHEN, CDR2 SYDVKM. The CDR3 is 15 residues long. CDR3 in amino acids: CASSDYRDLAYEQYF. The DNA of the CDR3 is TGTGCCAGCAGTGACTACCGGGACTTGGCCTACGAGCAGTACTTC.

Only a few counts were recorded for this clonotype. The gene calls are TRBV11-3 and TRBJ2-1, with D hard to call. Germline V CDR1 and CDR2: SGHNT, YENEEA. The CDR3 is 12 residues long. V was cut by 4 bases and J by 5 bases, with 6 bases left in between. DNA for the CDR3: TGTGCCAGCAGCTCGGGCAACAATGAGCAGTTCTTC. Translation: CASSSGNNEQFF.

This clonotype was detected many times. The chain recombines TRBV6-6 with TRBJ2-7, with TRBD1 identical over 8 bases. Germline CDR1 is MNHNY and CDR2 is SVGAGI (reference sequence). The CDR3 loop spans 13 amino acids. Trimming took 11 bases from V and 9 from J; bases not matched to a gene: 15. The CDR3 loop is CAATGTGGAGQYF. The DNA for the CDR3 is TGTGCCGCCACCGGGACAGGTGGGGCCGGGCAGTACTTC.

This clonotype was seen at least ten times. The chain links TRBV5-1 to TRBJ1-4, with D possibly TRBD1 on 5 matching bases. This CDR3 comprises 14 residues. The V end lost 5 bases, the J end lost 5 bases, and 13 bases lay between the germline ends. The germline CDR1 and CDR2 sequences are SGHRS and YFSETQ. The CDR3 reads CASSPGRANEKLFF. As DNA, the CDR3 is TGCGCCAGCAGTCCGGGACGTGCAAATGAAAAACTGTTTTTT.

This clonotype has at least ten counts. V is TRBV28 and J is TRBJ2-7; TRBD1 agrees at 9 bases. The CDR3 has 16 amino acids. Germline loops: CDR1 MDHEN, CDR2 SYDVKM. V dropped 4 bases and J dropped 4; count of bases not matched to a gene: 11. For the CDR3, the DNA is TGTGCCAGCAGTTCCTACAGGGGGCCCCTAAATTACGAGCAGTACTTC. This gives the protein CASSSYRGPLNYEQYF.

The CDR3 is CAWSVPGQIYGYTF. DNA of the CDR3: TGTGCCTGGAGTGTACCCGGGCAGATCTATGGCTACACCTTC. The chain joins TRBV30 to TRBJ1-2; D unclear. Germline V gene sequence: CDR1 GTSNPN, CDR2 SVGIG (reference sequence). The CDR3 length is 14 residues. V was trimmed by 0 bases and J by 4 bases, leaving 12 bases between them. The entire variable domain, with the rest obtained from reference TRBV30 and TRBJ1-2, is as follows: SQTIHQWPATLVQPVGSPLSLECTVEGTSNPNLYWYRQAAGRGLQLLFYSVGIGQISSEVPQNLSASRPQDRQFILSSKKLLLSDSGFYLCAWSVPGQIYGYTFGSGTRLTVV.